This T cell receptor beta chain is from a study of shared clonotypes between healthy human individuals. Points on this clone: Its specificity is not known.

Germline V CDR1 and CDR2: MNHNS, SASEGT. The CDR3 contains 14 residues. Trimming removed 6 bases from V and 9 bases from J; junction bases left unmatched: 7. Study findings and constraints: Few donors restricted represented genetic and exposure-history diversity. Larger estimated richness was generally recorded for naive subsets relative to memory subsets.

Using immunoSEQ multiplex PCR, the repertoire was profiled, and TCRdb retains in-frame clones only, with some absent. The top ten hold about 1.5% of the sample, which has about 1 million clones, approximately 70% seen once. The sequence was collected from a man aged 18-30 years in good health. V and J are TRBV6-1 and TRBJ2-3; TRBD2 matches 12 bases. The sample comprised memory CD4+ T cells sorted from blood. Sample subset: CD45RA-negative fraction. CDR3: CASRGELAGGTQYF. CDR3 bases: TGTGCCAGCAGGGGGGAACTAGCGGGAGGCACGCAGTATTTT.